One and the same sample provided the 4 T cell receptor beta chains below, sequenced in a study of T cells in localized non-small cell lung cancer. Profiling relied on immunoSEQ multiplex PCR, and the TCRdb table lists in-frame clones only, not all of them. The sample lists about 5,400 clones; roughly 35% were seen once. Here the sequenced sample was lung tumor tissue, taken before any cancer treatment. These receptors came from a male donor aged 60 or over with stage I squamous cell lung carcinoma.

CDR3 in amino acids: CASTTPSGVLREQYF. Written as DNA, the CDR3 is TGTGCCAGCACCACCCCCTCAGGGGTCCTACGCGAGCAGTACTTC. The gene calls are TRBV28 and TRBJ2-7; D may be TRBD1 (6 bases). The CDR3 has 15 amino acids. With 7 bases removed from V and 6 bases from J, the gap between germline ends came to 22 bases. Germline V gene lookup returns CDR1 MDHEN and CDR2 SYDVKM.

This chain connects TRBV30 to TRBJ2-1; 9 bases fit TRBD1. Unmatched junction bases numbered 7, after V lost 5 bases and J lost 5 bases. The CDR3 is made up of 14 amino acids. Germline V gene data show CDR1 as GTSNPN and CDR2 as SVGIG (reference sequence). CDR3 loop: CAWQGDRVDNEQFF. The CDR3 coding sequence is TGTGCCTGGCAGGGGGACAGGGTAGACAATGAGCAGTTCTTC.

This clone was seen a handful of times. The V gene is TRBV13, the J gene TRBJ2-1; TRBD2 matches 8 bases. This CDR3 has 16 residues. CDR1 and CDR2 (germline): PRHDT, FYEKMQ (reference sequence). J was trimmed by 9 bases and V by 0 bases; bases with no gene match: 10. CDR3 region: CASSLGFSGGPREQFF. In DNA, the CDR3 is TGTGCCAGCAGCTTAGGCTTCTCGGGGGGGCCCCGTGAGCAGTTCTTC.

V gene TRBV5-1 combines with J gene TRBJ1-6, with D possibly TRBD1 on 6 matching bases. V lost 3 bases to trimming and J lost 5 bases, with 9 bases between them. The CDR3 is 14 amino acids. Germline lookup yields CDR1 SGHRS and CDR2 YFSETQ. CDR3 in DNA: TGCGCCAGCAGCTCAGGGGTGGATAATTCACCCCTCCACTTT. Translation gives CASSSGVDNSPLHF.